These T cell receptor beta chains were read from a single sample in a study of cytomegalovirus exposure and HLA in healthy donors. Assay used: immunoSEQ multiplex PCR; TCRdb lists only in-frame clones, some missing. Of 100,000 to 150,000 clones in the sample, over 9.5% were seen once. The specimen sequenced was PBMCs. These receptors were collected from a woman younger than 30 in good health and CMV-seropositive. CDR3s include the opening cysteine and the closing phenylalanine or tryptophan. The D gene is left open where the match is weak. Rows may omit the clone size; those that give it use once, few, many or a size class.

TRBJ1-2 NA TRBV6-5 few CASTDQGGAYGYTF TGTGCCAGCACCGACCAGGGAGGGGCCTATGGCTACACCTTC
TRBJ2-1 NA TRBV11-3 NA CASSSAVALSYNEQFF TGTGCCAGCAGCTCCGCTGTAGCGCTCTCCTACAATGAGCAGTTCTTC
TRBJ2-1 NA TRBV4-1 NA CASSHLDEQFF TGCGCCAGCAGCCATCTTGATGAGCAGTTCTTC
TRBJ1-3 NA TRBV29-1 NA CSVERVNTIYF TGCAGCGTTGAACGGGTAAACACCATATATTTT
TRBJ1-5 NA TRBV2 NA CASSQGIDQPQHF TGTGCCAGCAGTCAGGGTATTGACCAGCCCCAGCATTTT
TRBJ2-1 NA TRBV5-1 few CASSLPGNYNEQFF TGCGCCAGCAGCTTACCCGGGAACTACAATGAGCAGTTCTTC
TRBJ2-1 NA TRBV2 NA CASSSGDGNNEQFF TGTGCCAGCAGCTCAGGGGACGGAAACAATGAGCAGTTCTTC
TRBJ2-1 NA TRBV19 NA CASSMEFGRTDNEQFF TGTGCCAGTAGTATGGAGTTTGGCCGGACTGACAATGAGCAGTTCTTC
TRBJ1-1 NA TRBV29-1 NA CRIRGMNTEAFF TGCAGAATACGGGGAATGAACACTGAAGCTTTCTTT
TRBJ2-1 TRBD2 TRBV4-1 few CASSQEVAGRRRNEQFF TGCGCCAGCAGCCAAGAGGTAGCCGGGAGGAGGCGAAATGAGCAGTTCTTC
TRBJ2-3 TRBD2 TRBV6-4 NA CARSERGTDKQYF TGTGCCAGAAGTGAGCGGGGCACAGATAAGCAGTATTTT
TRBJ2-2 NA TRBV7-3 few CASSSEGRELFF TGTGCCAGCAGCTCGGAGGGCAGGGAGCTGTTTTTT
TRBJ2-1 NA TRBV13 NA CASSSSYFHNEQFF TGTGCCAGCAGCTCTAGTTATTTCCACAATGAGCAGTTCTTC
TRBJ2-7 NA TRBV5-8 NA CASSLKGPFFWTTFSYEQYF TGTGCCAGCAGCTTGAAGGGGCCTTTTTTTTGGACTACCTTCTCCTACGAGCAGTACTTC
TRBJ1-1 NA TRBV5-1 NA CASSLNSMNTEAFF TGCGCCAGCAGCTTAAACAGCATGAACACTGAAGCTTTCTTT
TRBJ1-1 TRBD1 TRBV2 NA CASSEADRGPTEAFF TGTGCCAGCAGTGAAGCGGACAGGGGGCCCACTGAAGCTTTCTTT
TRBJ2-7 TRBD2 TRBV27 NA CASSLGLAGEQYF TGTGCCAGCAGTTTAGGACTAGCGGGCGAGCAGTACTTC
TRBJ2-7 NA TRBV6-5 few CASSYDTSYEQYF TGTGCCAGCAGTTATGACACCAGCTACGAGCAGTACTTC
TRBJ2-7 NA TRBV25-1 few CASSDRGNGEQYF TGTGCCAGCAGTGACAGGGGAAACGGCGAGCAGTACTTC
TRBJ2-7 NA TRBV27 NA CASQKRGSTYEQYF TGTGCCAGCCAAAAACGCGGCAGTACCTACGAGCAGTACTTC
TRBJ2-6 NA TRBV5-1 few CASSLNFRSGANVLTF TGCGCCAGCAGCTTGAACTTCCGCTCTGGGGCCAACGTCCTGACTTTC
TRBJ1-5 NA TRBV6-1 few CASSEMTSGDQPQHF TGTGCCAGCAGTGAGATGACATCAGGCGATCAGCCCCAGCATTTT
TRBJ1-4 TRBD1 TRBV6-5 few CASRLDRDNRKLFF TGTGCCAGCAGGTTGGACAGGGACAACAGAAAACTGTTTTTT
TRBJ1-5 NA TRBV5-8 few CASSRGNQPQHF TGTGCCAGCAGTAGGGGTAATCAGCCCCAGCATTTT
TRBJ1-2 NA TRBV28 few CASRGQGHGYTF TGTGCCAGCAGAGGACAAGGACATGGCTACACCTTC
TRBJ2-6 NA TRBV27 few CASSFSSGSGANVLTF TGTGCCAGCAGTTTTTCGTCAGGCTCTGGGGCCAACGTCCTGACTTTC
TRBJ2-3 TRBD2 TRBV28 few CASSSPSGMSTDTQYF TGTGCCAGCAGTAGTCCCAGCGGGATGAGCACAGATACGCAGTATTTT
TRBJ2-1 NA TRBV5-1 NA CASSSNRDEQFF TGCGCCAGCAGCTCAAACAGGGATGAGCAGTTCTTC
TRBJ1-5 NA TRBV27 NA CASSYVEGQPQHF TGTGCCAGCAGTTACGTAGAGGGTCAGCCCCAGCATTTT
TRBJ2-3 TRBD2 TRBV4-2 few CASSRRASGSTDTQYF TGTGCCAGCAGCCGGCGGGCTAGCGGGAGCACAGATACGCAGTATTTT
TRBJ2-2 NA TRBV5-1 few CASSLMPPLESIENTGELFF TGCGCCAGCAGCTTGATGCCCCCTCTGGAGAGCATAGAGAACACCGGGGAGCTGTTTTTT
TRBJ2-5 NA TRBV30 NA CAWSRGAAQETQYF TGTGCCTGGAGCCGGGGGGCGGCCCAAGAGACCCAGTACTTC
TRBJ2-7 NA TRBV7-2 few CASSRVGEASRSYEQYF TGTGCCAGCAGCCGCGTGGGGGAGGCTAGCCGATCCTACGAGCAGTACTTC
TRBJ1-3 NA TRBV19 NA CASSLDTYSGNTIYF TGTGCCAGTAGTCTCGACACCTACTCTGGAAACACCATATATTTT
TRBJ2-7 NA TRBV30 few CATRGSSYEQYF TGTGCCACCAGGGGAAGCTCCTACGAGCAGTACTTC
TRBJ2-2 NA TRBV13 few CASSQWEANTGELFF TGTGCCAGCAGCCAGTGGGAGGCCAACACCGGGGAGCTGTTTTTT
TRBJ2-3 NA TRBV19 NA CASSIVEGGTDTQYF TGTGCCAGTAGTATAGTTGAGGGGGGCACAGATACGCAGTATTTT
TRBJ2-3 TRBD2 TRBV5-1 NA CASSALADTQYF TGCGCCAGCAGCGCACTAGCGGATACGCAGTATTTT
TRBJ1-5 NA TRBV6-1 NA CASSAYWGQGLNQPQHF TGTGCCAGCAGTGCCTATTGGGGGCAGGGCCTCAATCAGCCCCAGCATTTT
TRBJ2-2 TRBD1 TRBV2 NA CASSGQGANTGELFF TGTGCCAGCAGTGGACAGGGGGCGAACACCGGGGAGCTGTTTTTT
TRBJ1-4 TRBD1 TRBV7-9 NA CASSPSGTGRPRKEKLFF TGTGCCAGCAGCCCCTCCGGGACAGGGAGGCCGAGGAAAGAAAAACTGTTTTTT
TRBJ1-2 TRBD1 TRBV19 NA CASSITGQGNYGYTF TGTGCCAGTAGTATAACGGGACAGGGTAACTATGGCTACACCTTC
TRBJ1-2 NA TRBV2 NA CASILTPGSNYGYTF TGTGCCAGCATTCTCACTCCGGGATCTAACTATGGCTACACCTTC
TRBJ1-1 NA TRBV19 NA CASEGQMNTEAFF TGTGCCTCAGAAGGACAGATGAACACTGAAGCTTTCTTT
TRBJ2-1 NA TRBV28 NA CASSREYSYNEQFF TGTGCCAGCAGTCGGGAGTACTCCTACAATGAGCAGTTCTTC